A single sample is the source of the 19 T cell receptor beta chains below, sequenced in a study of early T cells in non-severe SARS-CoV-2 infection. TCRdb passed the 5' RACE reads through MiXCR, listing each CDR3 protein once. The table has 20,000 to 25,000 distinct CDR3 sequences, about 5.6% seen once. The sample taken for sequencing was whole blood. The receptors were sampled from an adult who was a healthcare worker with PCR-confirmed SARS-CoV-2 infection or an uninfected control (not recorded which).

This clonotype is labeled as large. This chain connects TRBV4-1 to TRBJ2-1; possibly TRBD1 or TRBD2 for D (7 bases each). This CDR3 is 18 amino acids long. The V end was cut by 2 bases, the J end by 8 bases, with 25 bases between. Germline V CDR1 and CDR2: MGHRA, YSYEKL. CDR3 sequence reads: CASSQTLSGGERVYEQFF. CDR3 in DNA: TGCGCCAGCAGCCAAACTCTATCAGGGGGGGAGCGAGTGTATGAGCAGTTCTTC.

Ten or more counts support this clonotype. CDR3 region: CAWNIGTGLDGYTF. The CDR3 DNA sequence: TGTGCCTGGAACATCGGGACAGGGCTGGATGGCTACACCTTC. This chain uses TRBV30 with TRBJ1-2, with TRBD1 matching over 9 bases. The trim removed 4 bases at V and 6 bases at J, leaving 9 bases unmatched. Germline-derived CDR1 and CDR2 are GTSNPN and SVGIG (reference sequence). This CDR3 is built from 14 residues.

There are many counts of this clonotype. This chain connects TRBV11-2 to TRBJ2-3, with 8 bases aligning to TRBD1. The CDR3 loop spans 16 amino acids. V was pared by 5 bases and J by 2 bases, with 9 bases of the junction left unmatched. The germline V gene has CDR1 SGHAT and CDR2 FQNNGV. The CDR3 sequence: CASSTGQGLPTDTQYF. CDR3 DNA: TGTGCCAGCAGCACAGGACAGGGTCTTCCCACAGATACGCAGTATTTT.

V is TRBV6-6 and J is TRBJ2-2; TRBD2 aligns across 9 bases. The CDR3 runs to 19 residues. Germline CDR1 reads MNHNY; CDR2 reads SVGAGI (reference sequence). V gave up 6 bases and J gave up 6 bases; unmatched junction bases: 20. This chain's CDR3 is CASSQIGWGRVAGAGELFF. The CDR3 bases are TGTGCCAGCAGCCAGATAGGCTGGGGGCGGGTAGCGGGAGCCGGGGAGCTGTTTTTT.

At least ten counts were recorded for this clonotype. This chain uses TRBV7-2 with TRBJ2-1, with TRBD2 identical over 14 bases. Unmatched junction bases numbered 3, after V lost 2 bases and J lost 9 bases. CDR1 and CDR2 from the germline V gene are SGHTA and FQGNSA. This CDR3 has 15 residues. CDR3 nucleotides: TGTGCCAGCAGCTTAATGGGACTAGCGGGAGTTGAGCAGTTCTTC. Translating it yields CASSLMGLAGVEQFF.

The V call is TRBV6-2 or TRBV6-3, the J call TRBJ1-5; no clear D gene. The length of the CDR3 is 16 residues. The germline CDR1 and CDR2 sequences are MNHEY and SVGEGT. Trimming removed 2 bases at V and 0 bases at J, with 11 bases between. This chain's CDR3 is CASSYGSGNSNQPQHF. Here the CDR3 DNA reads TGTGCCAGCAGTTACGGGTCAGGAAATAGCAATCAGCCCCAGCATTTT.

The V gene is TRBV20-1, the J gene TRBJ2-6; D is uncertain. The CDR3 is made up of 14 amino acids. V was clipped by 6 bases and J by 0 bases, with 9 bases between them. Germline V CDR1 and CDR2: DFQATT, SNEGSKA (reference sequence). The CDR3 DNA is TGCAGTGCCACAACAAGCTCTGGGGCCAACGTCCTGACTTTC. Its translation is CSATTSSGANVLTF.

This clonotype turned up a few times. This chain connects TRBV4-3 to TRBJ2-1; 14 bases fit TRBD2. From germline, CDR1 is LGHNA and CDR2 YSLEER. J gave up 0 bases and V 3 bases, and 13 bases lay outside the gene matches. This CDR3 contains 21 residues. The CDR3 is CASSQTPGLAGASFSYNEQFF. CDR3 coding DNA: TGCGCCAGCAGCCAGACACCGGGACTAGCGGGAGCTTCATTCTCCTACAATGAGCAGTTCTTC.

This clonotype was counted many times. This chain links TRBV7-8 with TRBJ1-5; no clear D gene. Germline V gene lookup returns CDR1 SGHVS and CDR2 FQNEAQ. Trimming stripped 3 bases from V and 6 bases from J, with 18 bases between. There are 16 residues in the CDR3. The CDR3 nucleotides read TGTGCCAGCAGCTTGTCGGGGAATTGGGCCAGTCAGCCCCAGCATTTT. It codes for CASSLSGNWASQPQHF.

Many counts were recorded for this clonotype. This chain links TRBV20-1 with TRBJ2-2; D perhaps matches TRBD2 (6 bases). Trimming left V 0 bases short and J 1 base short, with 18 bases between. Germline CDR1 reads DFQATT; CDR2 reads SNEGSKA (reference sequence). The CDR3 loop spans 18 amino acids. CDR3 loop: CSARDHGLATENTGELFF. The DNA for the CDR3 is TGCAGTGCTAGAGATCATGGGCTAGCGACCGAGAACACCGGGGAGCTGTTTTTT.

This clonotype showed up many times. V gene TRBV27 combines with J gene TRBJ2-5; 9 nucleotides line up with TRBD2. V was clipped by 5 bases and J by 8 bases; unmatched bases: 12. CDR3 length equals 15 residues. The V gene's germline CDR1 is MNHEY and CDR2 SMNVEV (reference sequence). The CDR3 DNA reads TGTGCCAGCAGTCATAGCGGGAGCCGGGGGTATACCCAGTACTTC. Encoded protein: CASSHSGSRGYTQYF.

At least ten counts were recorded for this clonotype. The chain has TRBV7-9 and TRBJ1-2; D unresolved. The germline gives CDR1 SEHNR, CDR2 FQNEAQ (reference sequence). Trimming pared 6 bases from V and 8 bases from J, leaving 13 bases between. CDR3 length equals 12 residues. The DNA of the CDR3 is TGTGCCAGCAGACCCCCGTGGGGAGGCTACACCTTC. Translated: CASRPPWGGYTF.

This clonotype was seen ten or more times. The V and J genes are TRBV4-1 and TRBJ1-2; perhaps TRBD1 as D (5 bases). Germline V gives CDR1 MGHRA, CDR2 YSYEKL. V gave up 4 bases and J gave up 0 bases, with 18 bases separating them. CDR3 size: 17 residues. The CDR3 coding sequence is TGCGCCAGCAGCCCTCCTCGGGGTCCCAGGGCTAACTATGGCTACACCTTC. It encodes CASSPPRGPRANYGYTF.

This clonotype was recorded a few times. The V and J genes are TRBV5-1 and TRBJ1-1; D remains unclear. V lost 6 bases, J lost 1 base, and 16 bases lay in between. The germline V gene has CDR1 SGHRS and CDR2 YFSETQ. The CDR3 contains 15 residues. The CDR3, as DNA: TGCGCCAGCACCCTTGAGGGAGTGTGGAACACTGAAGCTTTCTTT. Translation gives CASTLEGVWNTEAFF.

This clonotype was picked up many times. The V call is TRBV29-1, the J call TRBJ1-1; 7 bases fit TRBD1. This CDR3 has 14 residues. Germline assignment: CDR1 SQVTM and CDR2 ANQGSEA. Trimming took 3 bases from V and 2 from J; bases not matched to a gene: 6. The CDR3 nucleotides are TGCAGCGTTGAGCTAGGACAGGAAAACACTGAAGCTTTCTTT. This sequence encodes CSVELGQENTEAFF.

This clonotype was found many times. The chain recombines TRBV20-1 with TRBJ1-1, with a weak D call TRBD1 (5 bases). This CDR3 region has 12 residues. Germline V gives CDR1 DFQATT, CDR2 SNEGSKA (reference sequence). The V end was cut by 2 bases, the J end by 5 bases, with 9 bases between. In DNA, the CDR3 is TGCAGTGCTAGAAAACAGGTTACTGAAGCTTTCTTT. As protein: CSARKQVTEAFF.

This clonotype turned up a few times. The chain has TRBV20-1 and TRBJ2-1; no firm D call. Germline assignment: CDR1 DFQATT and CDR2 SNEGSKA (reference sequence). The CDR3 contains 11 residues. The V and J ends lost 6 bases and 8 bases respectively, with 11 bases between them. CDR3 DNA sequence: TGCAGTGCGGGTCTCGTCGATGAGCAGTTCTTC. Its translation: CSAGLVDEQFF.

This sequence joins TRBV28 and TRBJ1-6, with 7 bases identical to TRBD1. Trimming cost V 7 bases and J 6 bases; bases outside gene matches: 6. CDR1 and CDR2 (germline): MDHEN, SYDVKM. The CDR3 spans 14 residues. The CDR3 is CASTFDRANSPLHF. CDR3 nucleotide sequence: TGTGCCAGCACCTTTGACAGGGCTAATTCACCCCTCCACTTT.

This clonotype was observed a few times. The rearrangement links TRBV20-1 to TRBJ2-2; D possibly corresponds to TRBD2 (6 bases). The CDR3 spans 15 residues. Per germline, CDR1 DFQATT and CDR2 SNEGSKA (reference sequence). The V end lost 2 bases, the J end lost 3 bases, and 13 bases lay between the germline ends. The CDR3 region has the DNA TGCAGTGCTAGATCGGCGGGATTGGACACCGGGGAGCTGTTTTTT. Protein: CSARSAGLDTGELFF.